This T cell receptor beta chain derives from a study of T-cell memory formation after mild COVID-19. Findings and limits, study-wide: Contracting clones from day 15 to 85 had balanced CD4/CD8; later expanders favoured CD4+.

Germline V gene sequence: CDR1 SGDLS, CDR2 YYNGEE. The CDR3 sequence is 14 residues long. After removal of 2 bases from V and 3 bases from J, the junction contained 3 bases not matched to a gene. Each CDR3 protein gets one entry after TCRdb re-called the 5' RACE reads with MiXCR. The sample holds roughly 400,000 distinct CDR3 sequences, roughly 15% seen once. This clonotype was counted a few times. Its antigen is not identified. This chain connects TRBV9 to TRBJ1-1; TRBD1 matches at 8 bases. This sequence originates from a young man who had mild COVID-19 (a few samples of this study predate the infection). Cell type and time point are not known. Material: PBMCs or a T cell subset sorted from them (not recorded which). CDR3 nucleotides: TGTGCCAGCAGCGTCCTGGACAGGGACACTGAAGCTTTCTTT. As protein: CASSVLDRDTEAFF.